These 29 T cell receptor beta chains share one sample of origin, sequenced in a study of T cell repertoires in cytomegalovirus infection. TCRdb fed the reads into MiXCR, producing one record per CDR3 protein. The sample lists about 140,000 distinct CDR3 sequences, roughly 6% seen once, with 15% to 20% in the top ten. The sample taken for sequencing was PBMCs. The receptors originated from a human donor in good health (CMV status not recorded). Some clones in this sample may be carry-over from other donors' samples.

The V call is TRBV27, the J call TRBJ2-5; weak D call: TRBD1 (5 bases). The germline V gene has CDR1 MNHEY and CDR2 SMNVEV (reference sequence). Deletions cut 6 bases from V and 5 bases from J, with 16 bases between. The CDR3 sequence is 14 residues long. CDR3 in amino acids: CASSPRAGMETQYF. CDR3 DNA sequence: TGTGCCAGCAGCCCCCGAGCAGGGATGGAGACCCAGTACTTC.

Many counts were recorded for this clonotype. The chain couples TRBV7-2 to TRBJ1-5, with 7 bases that match TRBD1. After removal of 3 bases from V and 10 bases from J, the junction contained 15 bases not matched to a gene. The germline CDR1 and CDR2 sequences are SGHTA and FQGNSA. The CDR3 has 16 residues. The CDR3 loop reads CASSLRTGDLISPQHF. DNA of the CDR3: TGTGCCAGCAGCTTGCGGACAGGTGATTTGATCAGCCCCCAGCATTTT.

The table lists this clonotype with many counts. The chain links TRBV11-2 to TRBJ1-6, with no clear D. Germline CDR1 SGHAT, CDR2 FQNNGV. The V end lost 1 base, the J end lost 10 bases, and 14 bases lay between the germline ends. The CDR3 is made up of 15 amino acids. In DNA form, the CDR3 reads TGTGCCAGCAGCTTAGTGGCCGGCGCAGTCTCACCCCTCCACTTT. Its translation: CASSLVAGAVSPLHF.

This clonotype came up many times. This chain links TRBV7-6 with TRBJ2-1; 14 bases align to TRBD2. This CDR3 spans 19 amino acids. Germline lookup yields CDR1 SGHVS and CDR2 FNYEAQ. Losses at the gene ends were 5 bases for V and 0 bases for J; bases not matched to a gene: 9. This CDR3 reads CASSAGLAGALSSYNEQFF. Here the CDR3 DNA reads TGTGCCAGCAGCGCGGGACTAGCGGGGGCCCTGAGCTCCTACAATGAGCAGTTCTTC.

At least ten counts were recorded for this clonotype. J is TRBJ1-1 and V is TRBV12-3 or TRBV12-4; D remains ambiguous. V lost 6 bases to trimming and J lost 3 bases, with 11 bases between them. The CDR3 has 13 residues. CDR3: CASRPSLYTEAFF. CDR3 in DNA: TGTGCCAGCAGGCCGTCTCTATACACTGAAGCTTTCTTT.

This clonotype occurred a few times. The rearrangement joins TRBV7-2 to TRBJ2-3; D unresolved. CDR3 size: 16 residues. Germline V gene lookup returns CDR1 SGHTA and CDR2 FQGNSA. The germline V and J ends were trimmed by 4 bases and 2 bases, with 16 bases remaining between them. The CDR3 is CASSYTPVLTTDTQYF. CDR3 DNA: TGTGCCAGCAGCTACACTCCAGTTTTGACCACAGATACGCAGTATTTT. The complete variable domain, with remaining parts taken from reference TRBV7-2 and TRBJ2-3, reads GAGVSQSPSNKVTEKGKDVELRCDPISGHTALYWYRQSLGQGLEFLIYFQGNSAPDKSGLPSDRFSAERTGGSVSTLTIQRTQQEDSAVYLCASSYTPVLTTDTQYFGPGTRLTVL.

There are many counts of this clonotype. The chain joins TRBV20-1 to TRBJ2-1; TRBD1 matches at 10 bases. CDR1 and CDR2 from the germline V gene are DFQATT and SNEGSKA (reference sequence). CDR3 length: 16 residues. The ends lost 5 bases at V and 0 bases at J; junction bases unmatched: 7. The CDR3 nucleotides are TGCAGTGCTGTGGACAGGGGGGGGTTCTCCTACAATGAGCAGTTCTTC. Its protein product is CSAVDRGGFSYNEQFF.

This chain connects TRBV29-1 to TRBJ2-1; 7 bases agree with TRBD1. Trimming took 5 bases from V and 0 from J; bases not matched to a gene: 7. Germline CDR1 and CDR2: SQVTM and ANQGSEA. The CDR3 sequence is 15 residues long. The CDR3, as DNA: TGCAGCGTTACTCGACAGGGTGGCTCCTACAATGAGCAGTTCTTC. This gives the protein CSVTRQGGSYNEQFF.

This clonotype came up many times. The chain employs TRBV7-9 and TRBJ2-3; 9 bases align to TRBD2. Germline V gives CDR1 SEHNR, CDR2 FQNEAQ (reference sequence). V was clipped by 3 bases and J by 2 bases; unmatched bases: 3. CDR3 length: 15 amino acids. CDR3: CASSFSSGVTDTQYF. The CDR3 DNA is TGTGCCAGCAGCTTCTCTAGCGGGGTCACAGATACGCAGTATTTT.

This clonotype was counted a few times. This sequence joins TRBV28 and TRBJ2-5, with D possibly called TRBD1 or TRBD2 (5 bases each). The CDR3 has 12 amino acids. The V end was cut by 5 bases, the J end by 11 bases, with 15 bases between. Germline V gives CDR1 MDHEN, CDR2 SYDVKM. CDR3 in amino acids: CASSTLRDHQYF. For the CDR3, the DNA is TGTGCCAGCAGTACGCTCCGGGACCATCAGTACTTC.

This clonotype has at least ten counts. This chain uses TRBV5-1 with TRBJ1-1; 9 nucleotides match TRBD1. There are 15 residues in the CDR3. Germline values: CDR1 SGHRS, CDR2 YFSETQ. With 4 bases clipped from V and 5 bases from J, the junction kept 9 bases outside the gene matches. In DNA, the CDR3 is TGCGCCAGCAGCCAGGGACAGGGAGGAGTAACTGAAGCTTTCTTT. This codes for CASSQGQGGVTEAFF.

This clonotype was detected ten times or more. CDR3 DNA sequence: TGTGCCAGCAGTTTAAGGGGCGGGGGGGCTCGCGAGCAGTTCTTC. Its translation is CASSLRGGGAREQFF. The genes are TRBV28 and TRBJ2-1; 9 bases are a match to TRBD2. Germline V lookup: CDR1 MDHEN, CDR2 SYDVKM. This CDR3 is 15 amino acids long. Germline trimming cut 2 bases from V and 10 bases from J; bases unmatched to any gene: 9.

V is TRBV7-2 and J is TRBJ2-1, with 9 bases fitting TRBD2. CDR3 size: 15 residues. With V trimmed by 11 bases and J by 9 bases, 17 bases remained unmatched. Germline CDR1 SGHTA, CDR2 FQGNSA. The CDR3 spells CAGGGAAGGASEQFF. DNA of the CDR3: TGTGCCGGGGGGGGGGCGGCGGGGGGGGCAAGTGAGCAGTTCTTC.

This sequence joins TRBV19 and TRBJ2-5; TRBD1 aligns across 7 bases. V was clipped by 5 bases and J by 5 bases; unmatched bases: 5. Germline values: CDR1 LNHDA, CDR2 SQIVND (reference sequence). The CDR3 consists of 13 residues. This chain's CDR3 is CASSVDREETQYF. The CDR3 region has the DNA TGTGCCAGTAGTGTCGACAGGGAGGAGACCCAGTACTTC.

This clonotype was counted a few times. The rearrangement uses TRBV10-3 and TRBJ2-4, with 10 bases matching TRBD1. The CDR3 is made up of 15 amino acids. Germline V CDR1 and CDR2: ENHRY, SYGVKD. With 4 bases clipped from V and 8 bases from J, the junction kept 8 bases outside the gene matches. The CDR3: CAISGTGGLQHIQYF. CDR3 nucleotides: TGTGCCATCAGTGGGACAGGGGGGCTCCAGCACATTCAGTACTTC.

This clonotype was counted only a few times. The rearrangement joins TRBV20-1 to TRBJ2-1, with 11 bases lining up with TRBD2. Germline V gene sequence: CDR1 DFQATT, CDR2 SNEGSKA (reference sequence). CDR3 length: 14 residues. V trimming: 2 bases; J trimming: 5 bases; junction bases outside the gene matches: 2. DNA for the CDR3: TGCAGTGCTAGACTAGCGGGGGGCCACAATGAGCAGTTCTTC. Its translation is CSARLAGGHNEQFF.

The table lists this clonotype with many counts. The rearrangement uses TRBV25-1 and TRBJ2-5; D unresolved. V shed 3 bases and J shed 1 base, with 6 bases lying between them. The CDR3 runs to 13 residues. Germline V gene data show CDR1 as MGHDK and CDR2 as SYGVNS. Here the CDR3 reads CASSDQLQETQYF. The CDR3 nucleotides read TGTGCCAGCAGTGATCAACTCCAAGAGACCCAGTACTTC. The entire variable domain, with the rest obtained from reference TRBV25-1 and TRBJ2-5, is as follows: EADIYQTPRYLVIGTGKKITLECSQTMGHDKMYWYQQDPGMELHLIHYSYGVNSTEKGDLSSESTVSRIRTEHFPLTLESARPSHTSQYLCASSDQLQETQYFGPGTRLLVL.

This clonotype was seen at least ten times. V usage is TRBV19 and J usage is TRBJ1-1; TRBD1 is a possible D gene (6 bases). The CDR3 extends over 14 amino acids. V lost 6 bases and J lost 5, with 16 bases in between. In germline, CDR1 is LNHDA, CDR2 SQIVND (reference sequence). Here the CDR3 reads CASSQGPEWTEAFF. The CDR3 DNA reads TGTGCCAGTAGCCAGGGGCCCGAATGGACTGAAGCTTTCTTT.

The chain combines TRBV19 with TRBJ1-1, with D uncertain. The V end lost 5 bases, the J end lost 1 base, and 20 bases lay between the germline ends. The CDR3 is made up of 17 amino acids. Germline CDR1 is LNHDA and CDR2 is SQIVND (reference sequence). Here the CDR3 reads CASSPNPALRRNTEAFF. CDR3 bases: TGTGCCAGTAGTCCAAACCCCGCATTGCGGAGGAACACTGAAGCTTTCTTT.

This clonotype was observed a handful of times. This chain uses TRBV29-1 with TRBJ2-1; the match to TRBD2 covers 13 bases. V lost 6 bases and J lost 0; bases outside the gene matches: 5. The CDR3 runs to 16 residues. Germline CDR1 reads SQVTM; CDR2 reads ANQGSEA. The CDR3 protein is CSVGTSGGASYNEQFF. The CDR3 DNA follows: TGCAGCGTCGGTACTAGCGGGGGGGCCTCCTACAATGAGCAGTTCTTC.

A remark on this clonotype: This may come from a read error, since a much larger clone is one base off. Since the CDR3 does not end with the conserved phenylalanine or tryptophan, this likely comes from a read error. V is TRBV2 and J is TRBJ1-5, with D hard to call. Trimming took 4 bases from V and 6 from J, leaving 13 bases between them. There are 14 residues in the CDR3. Germline values: CDR1 SNHLY, CDR2 FYNNEI. Here the CDR3 reads CASSVGIGGQPQHL. The CDR3 DNA sequence: TGTGCCAGCAGTGTGGGGATCGGTGGTCAGCCCCAGCATCTT.

This clonotype came up many times. This chain connects TRBV5-5 to TRBJ2-1, with D tentatively TRBD1 (5 bases). CDR3 size: 12 residues. CDR1 SGHKS and CDR2 YYEKEE come from the germline V gene (reference sequence). The germline V and J ends were trimmed by 5 bases and 9 bases, with 12 bases remaining between them. Here the CDR3 reads CASRAGSREQFF. The CDR3 nucleotides read TGTGCCAGCAGAGCAGGGTCCCGTGAGCAGTTCTTC.

This clonotype appeared many times. V is TRBV7-2 and J is TRBJ2-5, with 12 bases matching TRBD2. The V gene's germline CDR1 is SGHTA and CDR2 FQGNSA. Trimming at V came to 5 bases and at J to 1 base, leaving 5 bases not matched to a gene. The CDR3 spans 16 residues. The CDR3 coding sequence is TGTGCCAGCAGCAATCTAGCGGGGGGGGGCCAAGAGACCCAGTACTTC. Encoded protein: CASSNLAGGGQETQYF.

The chain is built from TRBV7-2 and TRBJ2-5, with a possible D match to TRBD2 (6 bases). The CDR3 totals 14 residues. V lost 4 bases, J lost 5 bases, and 14 bases lay in between. CDR1 and CDR2 (germline): SGHTA, FQGNSA. The CDR3 bases are TGTGCCAGCAGCTCAACGGGACTTCGGGAGACCCAGTACTTC. Translated: CASSSTGLRETQYF.

Details on this clonotype: At one boundary the junction diverges from the germline segment, which might be a read error. The rearrangement joins TRBV7-7 to TRBJ2-2; D possibly corresponds to TRBD1 (5 bases). This CDR3 spans 13 amino acids. Per germline, CDR1 SSHAT and CDR2 FNYEAQ (reference sequence). The CDR3 DNA reads TGTGCTAGCAGCTCACCCGACAGCGGGGAGCTGTTTTTT. This sequence encodes CASSSPDSGELFF.

This clonotype was seen a handful of times. This chain joins TRBV7-9 and TRBJ2-1; 9 bases are shared with TRBD1. The CDR3 spans 16 residues. Losses at the gene ends were 5 bases for V and 3 bases for J; bases not matched to a gene: 8. The germline CDR1 and CDR2 sequences are SEHNR and FQNEAQ (reference sequence). The CDR3 DNA follows: TGTGCCAGCAGCCGAGGTTTGGGACAGGGCTACAATGAGCAGTTCTTC. It specifies CASSRGLGQGYNEQFF.

This clonotype was counted ten times or more. The rearrangement links TRBV2 to TRBJ2-3; 11 bases align to TRBD2. Per the germline V gene, CDR1 is SNHLY and CDR2 is FYNNEI. With 2 bases clipped from V and 0 bases from J, the junction kept 7 bases outside the gene matches. The CDR3 sequence is 18 residues long. The CDR3, as DNA: TGTGCCAGCAGTGAAAAACTAGCGGGGGTCCTTAGCACAGATACGCAGTATTTT. Its translation is CASSEKLAGVLSTDTQYF. Full variable domain (outside the CDR3, taken from reference TRBV2 and TRBJ2-3): EPEVTQTPSHQVTQMGQEVILRCVPISNHLYFYWYRQILGQKVEFLVSFYNNEISEKSEIFDDQFSVERPDGSNFTLKIRSTKLEDSAMYFCASSEKLAGVLSTDTQYFGPGTRLTVL.

This clonotype is medium-sized (0.01 to 0.1%) within its sample. The V and J genes are TRBV7-2 and TRBJ1-1; tentatively, D is TRBD1 (6 bases). The germline V gene has CDR1 SGHTA and CDR2 FQGNSA. The CDR3 is made up of 16 amino acids. Trimming took off 5 bases at V and 0 bases at J, with 16 bases between the two ends. CDR3 nucleotides: TGTGCCAGCAGCCCGACAGGAATAAAGATGAACACTGAAGCTTTCTTT. Protein: CASSPTGIKMNTEAFF.

This clonotype has at least ten counts. This chain links TRBV10-3 with TRBJ2-5; 8 bases match TRBD2. The CDR3 loop spans 17 amino acids. The J segment lost 4 bases and the V segment lost 3 bases, leaving 13 bases of the junction unmatched. In germline, CDR1 is ENHRY, CDR2 SYGVKD. CDR3: CAISDNSGELFSETQYF. The CDR3 nucleotides read TGTGCCATCAGTGATAATAGCGGGGAACTTTTCTCAGAGACCCAGTACTTC.